What follows are 30 T cell receptor beta chains derived from one specimen sequenced in a study of early T cells in non-severe SARS-CoV-2 infection. Using its own MiXCR run on the 5' RACE reads, TCRdb lists one record per CDR3 protein. The sample has some 96,000 distinct CDR3 sequences, roughly 13% seen once; the top ten hold around 2.4%. Input material: whole blood. The receptors shown here come from an adult who was a healthcare worker with PCR-confirmed SARS-CoV-2 infection or an uninfected control (not recorded which).

Ten or more counts support this clonotype. J is TRBJ2-3 and V is TRBV7-9, with a weak D call TRBD1 (6 bases). V lost 6 bases and J 4 bases, leaving 23 bases between the germline ends. The CDR3 has 17 amino acids. The germline gives CDR1 SEHNR, CDR2 FQNEAQ (reference sequence). The CDR3 sequence is CASSRGYAGQLPDTQYF. The DNA of the CDR3 is TGTGCCAGCAGTCGAGGGTATGCCGGACAGTTACCAGATACGCAGTATTTT. The full variable domain, rest sourced from reference TRBV7-9 and TRBJ2-3, is DTGVSQNPRHKITKRGQNVTFRCDPISEHNRLYWYRQTLGQGPEFLTYFQNEAQLEKSRLLSDRFSAERPKGSFSTLEIQRTEQGDSAMYLCASSRGYAGQLPDTQYFGPGTRLTVL.

This clonotype was found a few times. This chain connects TRBV5-1 to TRBJ2-4; no firm D call. The CDR3 loop spans 15 amino acids. Germline CDR1 reads SGHRS; CDR2 reads YFSETQ. V dropped 3 bases and J dropped 7 bases, with 17 bases sitting between them. CDR3 DNA sequence: TGCGCCAGCAGCTCCTCGTCGCCAAGCCCGAACATTCAGTACTTC. Its translation is CASSSSSPSPNIQYF.

The chain carries TRBV11-2 and TRBJ2-5; 7 positions match TRBD2. The germline CDR1 and CDR2 sequences are SGHAT and FQNNGV. The CDR3 is 16 amino acids. Losses at the gene ends were 5 bases for V and 4 bases for J; bases not matched to a gene: 13. The CDR3 nucleotides are TGTGCCAGCAGCACCCGACTAGCTCAAGGGCGAGAGACCCAGTACTTC. It translates to CASSTRLAQGRETQYF.

The chain employs TRBV2 and TRBJ1-2; D is unclear. V lost 8 bases and J 7 bases, leaving 20 bases between the germline ends. There are 14 residues in the CDR3. The germline CDR1 and CDR2 sequences are SNHLY and FYNNEI. CDR3 residues: CASLKDGPLGGYTF. The DNA for the CDR3 is TGTGCCAGCCTAAAAGACGGGCCCCTGGGTGGCTACACCTTC.

V and J are TRBV11-1 and TRBJ2-1, with D possibly TRBD1 on 5 matching bases. Per the germline V gene, CDR1 is SGHAT and CDR2 is FQDESV (reference sequence). The CDR3 is 15 residues long. Between the trimmed V and J ends, which lost 2 bases and 7 bases, there was a span of 15 bases. The CDR3 DNA is TGTGCCAGCAGCTTATTGCCTAGGGGCATTAATGAGCAGTTCTTC. Translated: CASSLLPRGINEQFF.

In its sample, this clonotype was seen many times. The CDR3 loop reads CASSSWGNTIYF. The CDR3 bases are TGTGCCAGCAGCTCCTGGGGAAACACCATATATTTT. The V gene is TRBV7-9, the J gene TRBJ1-3; D ambiguous. CDR1 SEHNR and CDR2 FQNEAQ come from the germline V gene (reference sequence). The CDR3 runs to 12 residues. Deletions cut 4 bases from V and 4 bases from J, with 5 bases between.

Turning to this clonotype: This may be a read error, as it is one base from a much larger clone. This chain joins TRBV6-5 and TRBJ1-1; D is uncertain. Trimming cost V 2 bases and J 6 bases, with 10 bases left between them. Germline CDR1 and CDR2: MNHEY and SVGAGI. The CDR3 consists of 13 residues. CDR3 sequence: CASSYQINAEAFF. In DNA, the CDR3 is TGTGCCAGCAGTTACCAAATTAACGCTGAAGCTTTCTTT.

A few counts support this clonotype. V and J are TRBV5-1 and TRBJ1-2; 9 positions match TRBD1. The CDR3 is 13 residues long. CDR1 and CDR2 (germline): SGHRS, YFSETQ. The J segment lost 8 bases and the V segment lost 3 bases, leaving 5 bases of the junction unmatched. DNA for the CDR3: TGCGCCAGCAGCTCTACAGGGGGCTACGGCTACACCTTC. It codes for CASSSTGGYGYTF.

This sequence joins TRBV5-1 and TRBJ1-3; D is ambiguous. Germline assignment: CDR1 SGHRS and CDR2 YFSETQ. The CDR3 has 16 amino acids. Trimming left V 2 bases short and J 0 bases short, with 12 bases between. The CDR3: CASSFSDRTSGNTIYF. As DNA, the CDR3 is TGCGCCAGCAGCTTTTCTGACCGCACCTCTGGAAACACCATATATTTT.

The sample holds a few counts of this clonotype. The genes are TRBV24-1 and TRBJ2-1, with a tentative D call TRBD2 (6 bases). Germline CDR1 reads KGHDR; CDR2 reads SFDVKD. Trimming cost V 8 bases and J 10 bases, with 17 bases left between them. CDR3 length equals 13 residues. CDR3 bases: TGTGCCACCAATGAGGCCTGGGGAGGAGAGCAGTTCTTC. Translation gives CATNEAWGGEQFF.

On this clonotype: This clone may be a read error of a much larger clone one base away. The chain recombines TRBV7-2 with TRBJ2-1; D not resolved. The CDR3 extends over 15 amino acids. Germline V CDR1 and CDR2: SGHTA, FQGNSA. Trimming left V 5 bases short and J 0 bases short, with 11 bases between. Here the CDR3 DNA reads TGTGCCAGCAGCGTAGTTCGCAGCTCCTACAATGAGCAGTTCTTC. Amino acid sequence: CASSVVRSSYNEQFF.

The chain combines TRBV3-1 with TRBJ2-1; the D call may be TRBD1 or TRBD2 (6 bases each). Germline lookup yields CDR1 LGHDT and CDR2 YNNKEL (reference sequence). Trimming removed 5 bases from V and 6 bases from J, with 11 bases in between. The CDR3 contains 13 residues. CDR3 sequence (DNA): TGTGCCAGCAGCTTCCCGGGGGCCAATGAGCAGTTCTTC. Its translation: CASSFPGANEQFF.

This clonotype was counted a few times. V and J are TRBV4-1 and TRBJ2-7; 10 bases are shared with TRBD1. The length of the CDR3 is 15 residues. V lost 7 bases, J lost 2 bases, and 8 bases stayed unmatched. Germline V lookup: CDR1 MGHRA, CDR2 YSYEKL. Written as DNA, the CDR3 is TGCGCCAGCATGGCCCGCGACAGGGGGCCCTACGAGCAGTACTTC. Amino acid sequence: CASMARDRGPYEQYF.

There are many counts of this clonotype. This chain uses TRBV12-3 or TRBV12-4 with TRBJ2-1; maybe TRBD2 (6 bases). V gave up 4 bases and J gave up 8 bases, with 15 bases separating them. The CDR3 length is 14 residues. The CDR3 here is CASSWGLKGDEQFF. CDR3 coding DNA: TGTGCCAGCAGTTGGGGACTCAAAGGGGATGAGCAGTTCTTC.

Ten or more counts support this clonotype. This chain joins TRBV7-9 and TRBJ2-1, with TRBD2 identical over 7 bases. Germline CDR1 is SEHNR and CDR2 is FQNEAQ (reference sequence). This CDR3 spans 14 amino acids. V trimming: 8 bases; J trimming: 2 bases; junction bases outside the gene matches: 6. CDR3 sequence reads: CASASGGTYNEQFF. For the CDR3, the DNA is TGTGCCAGCGCCTCCGGGGGGACCTACAATGAGCAGTTCTTC.

V gene TRBV28 combines with J gene TRBJ1-4; D gene ambiguous. V was trimmed by 5 bases and J by 13 bases, leaving 11 bases between them. The CDR3 is 11 residues long. Per germline, CDR1 MDHEN and CDR2 SYDVKM. CDR3 protein: CASSGVSTLFF. CDR3 nucleotide sequence: TGTGCCAGCAGTGGTGTGAGTACACTGTTTTTT.

This clonotype was observed a few times. The chain joins TRBV7-2 to TRBJ2-2; 11 bases are a match to TRBD2. CDR1 and CDR2 from the germline V gene are SGHTA and FQGNSA. V dropped 5 bases and J dropped 4; count of bases not matched to a gene: 9. CDR3 length: 17 amino acids. CDR3 sequence (DNA): TGTGCCAGCAGCCAAAAGATGACTAGCGGGGTCACCGGGGAGCTGTTTTTT. Amino acids: CASSQKMTSGVTGELFF.

This clonotype was counted a few times. The V gene is TRBV6-2 or TRBV6-3, the J gene TRBJ2-1, with TRBD2 identical over 7 bases. Unmatched junction bases numbered 15, after V lost 0 bases and J lost 7 bases. The CDR3 consists of 18 residues. From germline, CDR1 is MNHEY and CDR2 SVGEGT. The CDR3 DNA sequence: TGTGCCAGCAGTTACTCTAGGGTCGGACTAGTCGCTGGGAATGAGCAGTTCTTC. Protein product: CASSYSRVGLVAGNEQFF.

The CDR3 sequence is CASSFGRFQETQYF. In DNA form, the CDR3 reads TGTGCCAGCAGCTTCGGAAGATTTCAAGAGACCCAGTACTTC. This sequence joins TRBV11-2 and TRBJ2-5; unclear D gene. The CDR3 has 14 residues. V gave up 3 bases and J gave up 2 bases, with 10 bases separating them. Germline-derived CDR1 and CDR2 are SGHAT and FQNNGV.

The gene calls are TRBV28 and TRBJ1-1; D uncertain. The germline V gene encodes CDR1 MDHEN and CDR2 SYDVKM. The CDR3 covers 13 residues. V gave up 5 bases and J gave up 11 bases, with 18 bases separating them. DNA for the CDR3: TGTGCCAGCAGTATCACCCATCGCGCACCGGCTTTCTTT. It encodes CASSITHRAPAFF.

A note on this clonotype: A much bigger clone sits one base away, suggesting this may be a read error. The chain joins TRBV7-9 to TRBJ2-7; 11 nucleotides line up with TRBD2. The CDR3 has 13 amino acids. Germline V gives CDR1 SEHNR, CDR2 FQNEAQ (reference sequence). CDR3 in amino acids: CAGSPSTSGDQYF. CDR3 nucleotide sequence: TGTGCCGGCAGCCCCTCGACTAGCGGGGACCAGTACTTC.

V is TRBV12-3 or TRBV12-4 and J is TRBJ1-3; D is perhaps TRBD1 (5 bases). V was trimmed by 2 bases and J by 4 bases, leaving 12 bases between them. The CDR3 has 15 amino acids. CDR3 sequence: CASSLIGADGNTIYF. Here the CDR3 DNA reads TGTGCCAGCAGTTTAATCGGGGCCGACGGAAACACCATATATTTT.

This clonotype has at least ten counts. This chain joins TRBV6-2 or TRBV6-3 and TRBJ2-7; a weak D match, TRBD1 (5 bases). Germline-derived CDR1 and CDR2 are MNHEY and SVGEGT. This CDR3 comprises 15 residues. Trimming removed 4 bases from V and 2 bases from J, with 15 bases in between. The CDR3 sequence is CASSSPRADTYEQYF. CDR3 bases: TGTGCCAGCAGTTCCCCCCGGGCGGACACCTACGAGCAGTACTTC.

This clonotype has a count of ten or more. This chain links TRBV12-3 or TRBV12-4 with TRBJ2-3, with 11 bases matching TRBD2. The CDR3 extends over 16 amino acids. Unmatched junction bases numbered 6, after V lost 5 bases and J lost 2 bases. The CDR3 nucleotides are TGTGCCAGCAGTCGTTTAGCGGGGGGGCCCACAGATACGCAGTATTTT. Encoded protein: CASSRLAGGPTDTQYF.

The sample holds a few counts of this clonotype. V and J are TRBV5-5 and TRBJ2-1; weak D call: TRBD1 (6 bases). The ends were cut back, 0 bases at V and 5 bases at J, with 9 bases in the middle. CDR1 is SGHKS and CDR2 is YYEKEE in the germline V gene (reference sequence). The CDR3 has 14 residues. In DNA, the CDR3 is TGTGCCAGCAGCTTGGCCAGGGGTAACAATGAGCAGTTCTTC. It encodes CASSLARGNNEQFF.

This clonotype was counted a few times. The chain employs TRBV6-2 or TRBV6-3 and TRBJ2-7; D assignment may be TRBD1 or TRBD2 (5 bases each). This CDR3 is built from 15 residues. Germline values: CDR1 MNHEY, CDR2 SVGEGT. V gave up 6 bases and J gave up 7 bases, with 22 bases separating them. The CDR3: CASSYQGPPTGEQYF. CDR3 nucleotides: TGTGCCAGCAGCTACCAGGGCCCCCCTACGGGAGAGCAGTACTTC.

This chain links TRBV7-9 with TRBJ2-7; D possibly corresponds to TRBD2 (5 bases). Germline CDR1 reads SEHNR; CDR2 reads FQNEAQ (reference sequence). V was clipped by 1 base and J by 3 bases, with 13 bases between them. The CDR3 spans 15 residues. In nucleotides, the CDR3 is TGTGCCAGCAGCTTAGTGGGTCGGGAAAACTACGAGCAGTACTTC. The encoded protein is CASSLVGRENYEQYF.

This clonotype showed up just a few times. The rearrangement links TRBV7-9 to TRBJ2-1; 10 bases line up with TRBD2. V gave up 7 bases and J gave up 7 bases; unmatched junction bases: 4. Germline assignment: CDR1 SEHNR and CDR2 FQNEAQ (reference sequence). The CDR3 extends over 13 amino acids. The CDR3 bases are TGTGCCAGCACCACTAGCGGGGTAAATGAGCAGTTCTTC. This translates into CASTTSGVNEQFF.

This clonotype was observed a few times. V usage is TRBV28 and J usage is TRBJ2-7; tentative D call: TRBD2 (7 bases). Germline lookup yields CDR1 MDHEN and CDR2 SYDVKM. The CDR3 has 15 amino acids. Trimming removed 3 bases from V and 3 bases from J, with 15 bases in between. The CDR3 DNA follows: TGTGCCAGCAGTTTGGGGGGGACATTACTCTACGAGCAGTACTTC. It translates to CASSLGGTLLYEQYF.

This clonotype was picked up a small number of times. The chain employs TRBV5-1 and TRBJ2-2, with D perhaps being TRBD1 or TRBD2 (5 bases each). V was pared by 0 bases and J by 2 bases, with 11 bases between. From germline, CDR1 is SGHRS and CDR2 YFSETQ. This CDR3 has 16 amino acids. The CDR3 nucleotides read TGCGCCAGCAGCTTGGAGGGACCGTTAAACACCGGGGAGCTGTTTTTT. Translation: CASSLEGPLNTGELFF.